The 14 T cell receptor beta chains reported below all come from one sample, sequenced in a study of graft-versus-host responses after intestinal transplantation. Antigen specificity for these receptors is unknown. Using immunoSEQ multiplex PCR, the repertoire was profiled, and TCRdb retains in-frame clones only, with some absent. Here the sample spans 90,000 to 95,000 clones, over 80% being singletons. The material was unstimulated CD8+ T cells sorted from spleen or lymph node cells, obtained before intestinal transplant. These TCRs come from a human donor who received an intestinal transplant.

V gene TRBV5-6 combines with J gene TRBJ1-1; 7 positions match TRBD1. The V gene end was trimmed by 2 bases and the J gene end by 3 bases; junction bases not matched to a gene: 19. This CDR3 region has 19 residues. CDR1 is SGHDT, CDR2 YYEEEE, per germline. In DNA, the CDR3 is TGTGCCAGCAGCTTATTAGGGGCCAGGGGGGCGCACGGTGACACTGAAGCTTTCTTT. Translating gives CASSLLGARGAHGDTEAFF.

The chain has TRBV30 and TRBJ1-5; possible D gene TRBD1, 5 bases. V was pared by 3 bases and J by 6 bases, with 6 bases between. The CDR3 runs 11 residues. Germline V CDR1 and CDR2: GTSNPN, SVGIG (reference sequence). The CDR3 spells CAWSGGQPQHF. The CDR3 DNA follows: TGTGCCTGGAGCGGGGGTCAGCCCCAGCATTTT.

The chain joins TRBV11-3 to TRBJ1-2; D is uncertain. Germline assignment: CDR1 SGHNT and CDR2 YENEEA. This CDR3 is 13 amino acids long. Between the trimmed V and J ends, which lost 4 bases and 5 bases, there was a span of 11 bases. CDR3 DNA sequence: TGTGCCAGCAGCTCTAGAGCCGGGTATGGCTACACCTTC. Translation gives CASSSRAGYGYTF.

Comment on this clone: One end of the junction varies from germline; a read error may be responsible. V is TRBV4-1 and J is TRBJ1-1, with 7 bases aligning to TRBD1. Germline values: CDR1 MGHRA, CDR2 YSYEKL. This CDR3 has 17 amino acids. The DNA for the CDR3 is TGCGCCAGCAGCCATCGGACAGGAAGTGGGGGCAACACTGAAACTTTCTTT. The encoded protein is CASSHRTGSGGNTETFF.

This rearrangement joins TRBV9 to TRBJ2-1; 11 bases map to TRBD2. Losses at the gene ends were 2 bases for V and 1 base for J; bases not matched to a gene: 8. CDR1 and CDR2 from the germline V gene are SGDLS and YYNGEE. This CDR3 comprises 18 residues. The CDR3 DNA follows: TGTGCCAGCAGCGTTAGTAGCGGGGGGGCCACTTCCTACAATGAGCAGTTCTTC. It is translated as CASSVSSGGATSYNEQFF. Full variable domain (remainder filled in from reference TRBV9 and TRBJ2-1): DSGVTQTPKHLITATGQRVTLRCSPRSGDLSVYWYQQSLDQGLQFLIQYYNGEERAKGNILERFSAQQFPDLHSELNLSSLELGDSALYFCASSVSSGGATSYNEQFFGPGTRLTVL.

This clone occurred once. The chain recombines TRBV19 with TRBJ2-1; no clear D gene. In germline, CDR1 is LNHDA, CDR2 SQIVND (reference sequence). This CDR3 is 14 amino acids long. V gave up 2 bases and J gave up 0 bases, with 5 bases separating them. The CDR3 DNA is TGTGCCAGTAGTATACCGAGCTCCTACAATGAGCAGTTCTTC. Amino acids: CASSIPSSYNEQFF.

This clone has just one count. V and J are TRBV20-1 and TRBJ1-1; no firm D call. There are 11 residues in the CDR3. Germline V gene sequence: CDR1 DFQATT, CDR2 SNEGSKA (reference sequence). Trimming stripped 5 bases from V and 8 bases from J, with 12 bases between. The CDR3 loop reads CSAPKSGEAFF. The CDR3 DNA reads as TGCAGTGCTCCAAAGTCAGGAGAAGCTTTCTTT.

The rearrangement uses TRBV27 and TRBJ2-5; 9 nucleotides align to TRBD1. The germline CDR1 and CDR2 sequences are MNHEY and SMNVEV (reference sequence). V was clipped by 2 bases and J by 6 bases; unmatched bases: 7. The CDR3 extends over 15 amino acids. The CDR3 reads CASSLRQGVSKTQYF. The CDR3, as DNA: TGTGCCAGCAGTTTAAGACAGGGGGTATCTAAGACCCAGTACTTC.

The chain is built from TRBV5-1 and TRBJ2-1, with 8 bases matching TRBD1. Germline trimming cut 4 bases from V and 3 bases from J; bases unmatched to any gene: 9. The CDR3 sequence is 16 residues long. CDR1 is SGHRS, CDR2 YFSETQ, per germline. The CDR3 DNA is TGCGCCAGCAGCGTTCAGGGGGCATTTAACTACAATGAGCAGTTCTTC. Amino acids: CASSVQGAFNYNEQFF.

This chain connects TRBV15 to TRBJ2-2; TRBD1 is a possible D gene (5 bases). V was clipped by 4 bases and J by 5 bases, with 11 bases between them. Germline CDR1 LNHNV, CDR2 YYDKDF (reference sequence). This CDR3 comprises 14 residues. In DNA, the CDR3 is TGTGCCACCAGCAAACACACAGGAACCGGGGAGCTGTTTTTT. It specifies CATSKHTGTGELFF.

The genes are TRBV4-2 and TRBJ1-1; tentatively, D is TRBD1 (5 bases). Trimming removed 0 bases at V and 1 base at J, with 9 bases between. Germline CDR1 LGHNA, CDR2 YNFKEQ. The CDR3 loop spans 15 amino acids. This chain's CDR3 is CASSQDTGGNTEAFF. In nucleotides, the CDR3 is TGTGCCAGCAGCCAAGATACGGGGGGGAACACTGAAGCTTTCTTT.

This clone was found once. This chain connects TRBV19 to TRBJ1-2; 10 nucleotides match TRBD1. With V trimmed by 5 bases and J by 4 bases, 13 bases remained unmatched. The CDR3 has 17 amino acids. Germline V gene sequence: CDR1 LNHDA, CDR2 SQIVND (reference sequence). The CDR3 DNA reads as TGTGCCAGTAGTCCTCAACCCGGGACAGGGGTCGGCTATGGCTACACCTTC. This translates into CASSPQPGTGVGYGYTF.

The chain links TRBV28 to TRBJ2-5, with 8 bases aligning to TRBD1. The assigned J gene may be wrong: the sequence end matches TRBJ2-7 better. Germline loops: CDR1 MDHEN, CDR2 SYDVKM. The CDR3 covers 15 residues. The CDR3 DNA is TGTGCCAGCACCGGGGACAGGATGAGCTCCTACGAGCAGTACTTC. Its protein product is CASTGDRMSSYEQYF.

This chain joins TRBV5-5 and TRBJ2-7, with 7 bases identical to TRBD2. The V segment lost 1 base and the J segment 0 bases; nucleotides outside the gene matches: 10. Germline V gives CDR1 SGHKS, CDR2 YYEKEE (reference sequence). The length of the CDR3 is 17 residues. CDR3 loop: CASSLLFRLAGSYEQYF. CDR3 sequence (DNA): TGTGCCAGCAGCTTGTTATTTAGATTAGCGGGCTCCTACGAGCAGTACTTC.